These 8 T cell receptor beta chains share one sample of origin, sequenced in a study of T cells after yellow fever vaccination. MiXCR, applied by TCRdb to the 5' RACE reads, yields one record per CDR3 protein. The data show about 240,000 distinct CDR3 sequences, 6% to 7.5% seen once. The source material was CD4+ T cells sorted from PBMCs, sampled 15 days after the yellow fever booster vaccination. These receptors were obtained from a man aged 30 to 39 who received the YFV17D yellow fever vaccine.

J is TRBJ1-3 and V is TRBV4-1; perhaps TRBD1 as D (5 bases). Germline V gene sequence: CDR1 MGHRA, CDR2 YSYEKL. The CDR3 contains 14 residues. V was clipped by 1 base and J by 3 bases, with 7 bases between them. CDR3 residues: CASSQGRDGNTIYF. The DNA for the CDR3 is TGCGCCAGCAGCCAAGGCAGGGATGGAAACACCATATATTTT.

There are a few counts of this clonotype. CDR3 region: CASSKGGQNYEQYF. CDR3 coding DNA: TGTGCCAGCAGCAAAGGTGGACAGAACTACGAGCAGTACTTC. V usage is TRBV7-2 and J usage is TRBJ2-7; D possibly corresponds to TRBD1 (6 bases). With 5 bases removed from V and 3 bases from J, the gap between germline ends came to 14 bases. Germline-derived CDR1 and CDR2 are SGHTA and FQGNSA. This CDR3 region has 14 residues.

The gene calls are TRBV3-1 and TRBJ2-5; the match to TRBD2 covers 8 bases. This CDR3 comprises 14 residues. Per the germline V gene, CDR1 is LGHDT and CDR2 is YNNKEL (reference sequence). Unmatched junction bases numbered 6, after V lost 4 bases and J lost 5 bases. CDR3 coding DNA: TGTGCCAGCAGCCCATTAGCGGGGCGGGAGACCCAGTACTTC. The encoded protein is CASSPLAGRETQYF.

This clonotype was detected ten times or more. V and J are TRBV3-1 and TRBJ1-5, with D perhaps matching TRBD1 (5 bases). This CDR3 has 14 residues. CDR1 and CDR2 from the germline V gene are LGHDT and YNNKEL (reference sequence). Trimming shortened V by 4 bases and J by 2 bases, and 9 bases separated the two germline ends. This CDR3 reads CASSRRGGNQPQHF. CDR3 DNA sequence: TGTGCCAGCAGCCGGAGAGGGGGCAATCAGCCCCAGCATTTT.

This clonotype was picked up a small number of times. The chain uses TRBV7-2 and TRBJ1-1, with no clear D. V was trimmed by 0 bases and J by 3 bases, leaving 11 bases between them. CDR3 length: 15 residues. Germline CDR1 reads SGHTA; CDR2 reads FQGNSA. The CDR3 bases are TGTGCCAGCAGCTTAGCACTAACGTGGGACACTGAAGCTTTCTTT. This translates into CASSLALTWDTEAFF.

This clonotype was observed many times. One junction end disagrees with the germline gene, perhaps due to a read error. This chain joins TRBV20-1 and TRBJ2-2, with 10 bases aligning to TRBD2. Germline CDR1 and CDR2: DFQATT and SNEGSKA (reference sequence). This CDR3 has 13 residues. CDR3 sequence: CASGRGNTGELFF. CDR3 coding DNA: TGTGCTAGCGGGAGAGGTAACACCGGGGAGCTGTTTTTT.

The table lists this clonotype with a few counts. This rearrangement joins TRBV15 to TRBJ2-3; 7 bases agree with TRBD2. The CDR3 is made up of 16 amino acids. In germline, CDR1 is LNHNV, CDR2 YYDKDF (reference sequence). V lost 0 bases, J lost 5 bases, and 8 bases stayed unmatched. The CDR3 coding sequence is TGTGCCACCAGCAGAGATCGTAAGCGGGGAGGAGATACGCAGTATTTT. Protein product: CATSRDRKRGGDTQYF.

A remark on this clonotype: At one end the junction does not follow the germline gene, possibly because of a read error. Here the CDR3 DNA reads TGCAGTGCTAGAGTAACGGGGGGCAACCAGCCCCAGCATTTT. This translates into CSARVTGGNQPQHF. The genes are TRBV20-1 and TRBJ1-5; perhaps TRBD1 as D (6 bases). This CDR3 comprises 14 residues. Germline assignment: CDR1 DFQATT and CDR2 SNEGSKA (reference sequence).